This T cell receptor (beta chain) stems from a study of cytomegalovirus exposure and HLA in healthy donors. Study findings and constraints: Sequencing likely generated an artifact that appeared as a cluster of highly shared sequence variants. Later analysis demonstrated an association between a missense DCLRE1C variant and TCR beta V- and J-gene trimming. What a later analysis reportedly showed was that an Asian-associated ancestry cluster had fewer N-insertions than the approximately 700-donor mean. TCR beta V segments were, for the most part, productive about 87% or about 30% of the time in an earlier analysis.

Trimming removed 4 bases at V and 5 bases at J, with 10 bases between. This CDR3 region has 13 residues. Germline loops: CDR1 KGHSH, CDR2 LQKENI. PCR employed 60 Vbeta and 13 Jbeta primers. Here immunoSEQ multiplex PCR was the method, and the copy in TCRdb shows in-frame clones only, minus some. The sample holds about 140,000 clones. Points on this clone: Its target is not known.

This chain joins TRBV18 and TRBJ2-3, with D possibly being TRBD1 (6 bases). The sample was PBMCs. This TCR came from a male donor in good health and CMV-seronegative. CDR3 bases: TGTGCCAGCTCACACAGGGTGGTAGATACGCAGTATTTT. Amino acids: CASSHRVVDTQYF.